This T cell receptor (beta chain) was identified in a study of cytomegalovirus exposure and HLA in healthy donors. Germline V gives CDR1 SGHRS, CDR2 YFSETQ. The CDR3 consists of 13 residues. V trimming: 3 bases; J trimming: 4 bases; junction bases outside the gene matches: 4. Both 60 Vbeta primers and 13 Jbeta primers went into the PCR. Repertoires were generated with immunoSEQ multiplex PCR, while TCRdb's copy carries only in-frame clones and drops some. This sample yields around 170,000 clones, of which 84% are seen a single time; roughly 2.6% belongs to the top ten. The specimen was PBMCs. The chain links TRBV5-1 to TRBJ2-7, with 7 positions matching TRBD1. The TCR was taken from a woman aged 50 to 60 in good health and CMV-seropositive. The CDR3 DNA reads TGCGCCAGCAGCTCATCACAGGGGTACGAGCAGTACTTC. Translation gives CASSSSQGYEQYF.